The 22 T cell receptor beta chains given below trace back to one sample, sequenced in a study of beta chain features in type 1 diabetes. Expressed TCRB transcripts were sequenced because the entire RNA isolate underwent reverse transcription. Sequenced by immunoSEQ multiplex PCR; TCRdb stores in-frame clones only, minus some. Altogether under 250,000 clones are present, 13% to 15% being singletons, with the ten largest covering 0.025% to 0.03%. Sequenced sample: naive CD4+ T cells from blood. All receptors come from a woman between 40 and 50 years old in good health.

The V call is TRBV4-2, the J call TRBJ2-3; D possibly corresponds to TRBD2 (6 bases). V was clipped by 0 bases and J by 1 base, with 8 bases between them. This CDR3 is built from 15 residues. The germline V gene has CDR1 LGHNA and CDR2 YNFKEQ. The CDR3 nucleotides are TGTGCCAGCAGCCAAGAAGGCGGGGGCACAGATACGCAGTATTTT. Protein sequence: CASSQEGGGTDTQYF.

The rearrangement uses TRBV15 and TRBJ1-2; tentative D call: TRBD1 (5 bases). The CDR3 runs 14 residues. Germline-derived CDR1 and CDR2 are LNHNV and YYDKDF (reference sequence). The V and J ends lost 0 bases and 8 bases respectively, with 13 bases between them. CDR3 nucleotide sequence: TGTGCCACCAGCAGAGATAGGACCGGGGGAGGCTACACCTTC. Protein sequence: CATSRDRTGGGYTF.

Note on this clone: At one end the junction does not follow the germline gene, possibly because of a read error. This chain joins TRBV5-4 and TRBJ2-1; D might be TRBD1 (6 bases). CDR3 length equals 17 residues. Germline values: CDR1 SGHNT, CDR2 YYREEE (reference sequence). The CDR3 loop is CASSQVTWGPNYNEQFF. CDR3 DNA: TGCGCCAGCAGCCAAGTCACATGGGGGCCCAACTACAATGAGCAGTTCTTC.

The chain links TRBV18 to TRBJ2-5; D uncertain. The germline CDR1 and CDR2 sequences are KGHSH and LQKENI. Trimming took 3 bases from V and 5 from J, leaving 7 bases between them. This CDR3 has 12 residues. The CDR3 DNA reads as TGTGCCAGCTCACCGTTCAGGGAGACCCAGTACTTC. Its protein is CASSPFRETQYF.

This clone was detected a few times. The chain links TRBV29-1 to TRBJ2-3; 10 bases map to TRBD2. With V trimmed by 4 bases and J by 2 bases, 9 bases remained unmatched. The CDR3 is made up of 16 amino acids. Per the germline V gene, CDR1 is SQVTM and CDR2 is ANQGSEA. The CDR3 here is CSVAKAGGLLTDTQYF. DNA of the CDR3: TGCAGCGTTGCGAAAGCGGGGGGGTTACTCACAGATACGCAGTATTTT.

This clone occurred a few times. This chain connects TRBV6-5 to TRBJ2-6, with D perhaps TRBD1 (5 bases). Germline CDR1 reads MNHEY; CDR2 reads SVGAGI. The CDR3 contains 15 residues. Deletions cut 4 bases from V and 4 bases from J, with 11 bases between. Here the CDR3 reads CASSFRVAGANVLTF. CDR3 in DNA: TGTGCCAGCAGTTTCAGGGTGGCCGGGGCCAACGTCCTGACTTTC.

This chain uses TRBV6-1 with TRBJ1-6; D unclear. Trimming shortened V by 6 bases and J by 9 bases, and 18 bases separated the two germline ends. Looked up from germline, CDR1 is MNHNS and CDR2 is SASEGT. The CDR3 runs to 15 residues. The CDR3 here is CASSERSLIGSPLHF. The CDR3 DNA reads TGTGCCAGCAGCGAGCGGAGCCTCATAGGTTCACCCCTCCACTTT.

This clone has just a few counts. The genes are TRBV4-2 and TRBJ1-5; D is ambiguous. The CDR3 has 15 residues. V was cut by 0 bases and J by 3 bases, with 9 bases left in between. Germline loops: CDR1 LGHNA, CDR2 YNFKEQ. CDR3 DNA: TGTGCCAGCAGCCAAGATGGGCGGGACAATCAGCCCCAGCATTTT. Encoded protein: CASSQDGRDNQPQHF.

A few counts support this clone. J is TRBJ2-1 and V is TRBV5-5; D is undetermined. Trimming stripped 4 bases from V and 2 bases from J, with 13 bases between. This CDR3 contains 15 residues. The germline V gene encodes CDR1 SGHKS and CDR2 YYEKEE (reference sequence). The CDR3 is CASSVQAQAYNEQFF. The CDR3 DNA sequence: TGTGCCAGCAGCGTCCAGGCGCAAGCCTACAATGAGCAGTTCTTC. The whole variable domain, remainder taken from reference TRBV5-5 and TRBJ2-1, is DAGVTQSPTHLIKTRGQQVTLRCSPISGHKSVSWYQQVLGQGPQFIFQYYEKEERGRGNFPDRFSARQFPNYSSELNVNALLLGDSALYLCASSVQAQAYNEQFFGPGTRLTVL.

The genes are TRBV10-1 and TRBJ1-2, with 7 bases fitting TRBD1. The CDR3 covers 15 residues. CDR1 is WNHNN and CDR2 is SYGVQD in the germline V gene (reference sequence). V lost 2 bases, J lost 3 bases, and 6 bases stayed unmatched. The DNA of the CDR3 is TGCGCCAGCAGTGAGATGGAGGGGGCAGACTATGGCTACACCTTC. This translates into CASSEMEGADYGYTF.

The rearrangement uses TRBV9 and TRBJ1-6; 9 bases line up with TRBD1. CDR3 length equals 17 residues. The V segment lost 3 bases and the J segment 0 bases; nucleotides outside the gene matches: 4. Germline lookup yields CDR1 SGDLS and CDR2 YYNGEE. The DNA of the CDR3 is TGTGCCAGCAGCGCGACAGGGGGAGGCTCCTATAATTCACCCCTCCACTTT. This codes for CASSATGGGSYNSPLHF.

V gene TRBV5-8 combines with J gene TRBJ2-3, with 9 bases aligning to TRBD2. The CDR3 sequence is 16 residues long. With V trimmed by 4 bases and J by 4 bases, 10 bases remained unmatched. The V gene's germline CDR1 is SGHTS and CDR2 YDEGEE. As DNA, the CDR3 is TGTGCCAGCAGCCGTCCGGCTAGCGGGGCCCCAGATACGCAGTATTTT. Translation: CASSRPASGAPDTQYF.

This clone was counted between two and nine times. This chain uses TRBV5-1 with TRBJ2-3; D unclear. CDR3 length: 13 amino acids. Germline V lookup: CDR1 SGHRS, CDR2 YFSETQ. V lost 4 bases to trimming and J lost 2 bases, with 8 bases between them. The CDR3 nucleotides are TGCGCCAGCAGCCCCCAGTACACAGATACGCAGTATTTT. Translation: CASSPQYTDTQYF. Drawing the rest from reference TRBV5-1 and TRBJ2-3, the complete variable domain is KAGVTQTPRYLIKTRGQQVTLSCSPISGHRSVSWYQQTPGQGLQFLFEYFSETQRNKGNFPGRFSGRQFSNSRSEMNVSTLELGDSALYLCASSPQYTDTQYFGPGTRLTVL.

The CDR3 protein is CASSLAGQGEETQYF. CDR3 DNA sequence: TGCGCCAGCAGCTTGGCAGGACAGGGGGAAGAGACCCAGTACTTC. V usage is TRBV5-1 and J usage is TRBJ2-5, with TRBD1 identical over 10 bases. V gave up 0 bases and J gave up 3 bases; unmatched junction bases: 2. Per germline, CDR1 SGHRS and CDR2 YFSETQ. The CDR3 loop spans 15 amino acids.

There are a few counts of this clone. The rearrangement joins TRBV19 to TRBJ2-4; 7 nucleotides agree with TRBD1. Germline values: CDR1 LNHDA, CDR2 SQIVND (reference sequence). The CDR3 loop spans 14 amino acids. V shed 3 bases, J shed 9 bases, and the junction held 8 bases outside the gene matches. This CDR3 reads CASSIPRQGTIQYF. CDR3 bases: TGTGCCAGTAGTATCCCCAGACAGGGAACCATTCAGTACTTC.

The rearrangement uses TRBV27 and TRBJ1-2; 7 bases fit TRBD1. Germline V gene sequence: CDR1 MNHEY, CDR2 SMNVEV (reference sequence). The CDR3 extends over 16 amino acids. Trimming took 4 bases from V and 6 from J; bases not matched to a gene: 14. This CDR3 reads CASSSVQAPGQDGYTF. CDR3 DNA sequence: TGTGCCAGCAGTTCGGTACAGGCCCCCGGACAGGATGGCTACACCTTC.

Only a few counts were recorded for this clone. The chain carries TRBV6-4 and TRBJ1-2, with TRBD1 identical over 10 bases. V trimming: 2 bases; J trimming: 5 bases; junction bases outside the gene matches: 5. The CDR3 sequence is 15 residues long. From germline, CDR1 is MRHNA and CDR2 SNTAGT. The CDR3 nucleotides read TGTGCCAGCAGTGACGGGACAGGGGCGGGTTATGGCTACACCTTC. This encodes CASSDGTGAGYGYTF.

This clone was seen a handful of times. The rearrangement uses TRBV11-2 and TRBJ2-7; 9 positions agree with TRBD1. The V and J ends lost 1 base and 6 bases, in that order; junction bases with no gene match: 4. Germline V gene lookup returns CDR1 SGHAT and CDR2 FQNNGV. This CDR3 spans 14 amino acids. The CDR3 DNA reads as TGTGCCAGCAGCTTAGGGACAGGGGTAATCGAGCAGTACTTC. Translated: CASSLGTGVIEQYF.

The CDR3 DNA follows: TGTGCCAGCAGCTCCAGTCGGACAGGGGGCTATTCACCCCTCCACTTT. Translating it yields CASSSSRTGGYSPLHF. The rearrangement uses TRBV7-9 and TRBJ1-6; TRBD1 matches at 11 bases. The CDR3 sequence is 16 residues long. Per the germline V gene, CDR1 is SEHNR and CDR2 is FQNEAQ (reference sequence). V shed 4 bases and J 8 bases; nucleotides not matched to a gene: 7.

V is TRBV18 and J is TRBJ2-5; D possibly corresponds to TRBD2 (5 bases). This CDR3 has 14 amino acids. Germline loops: CDR1 KGHSH, CDR2 LQKENI. V was cut by 6 bases and J by 1 base, with 12 bases left in between. CDR3 in amino acids: CASSRTDSQETQYF. The CDR3 DNA sequence: TGTGCCAGCTCCCGGACGGACTCCCAAGAGACCCAGTACTTC.

There are a few counts of this clone. The chain joins TRBV5-1 to TRBJ2-1, with 8 bases aligning to TRBD1. After removal of 3 bases from V and 0 bases from J, the junction contained 2 bases not matched to a gene. The germline V gene encodes CDR1 SGHRS and CDR2 YFSETQ. CDR3 length equals 15 residues. Here the CDR3 DNA reads TGCGCCAGCAGCTCGACAGGGGACTCCTACAATGAGCAGTTCTTC. This encodes CASSSTGDSYNEQFF.

The CDR3 is CSVRDSHYGTGGFGYTF. The CDR3, as DNA: TGCAGCGTGCGGGATTCGCATTACGGGACAGGGGGCTTTGGCTACACCTTC. The gene calls are TRBV29-1 and TRBJ1-2, with TRBD1 identical over 12 bases. Germline CDR1 reads SQVTM; CDR2 reads ANQGSEA. V was clipped by 6 bases and J by 7 bases; unmatched bases: 18. This CDR3 is built from 17 residues.